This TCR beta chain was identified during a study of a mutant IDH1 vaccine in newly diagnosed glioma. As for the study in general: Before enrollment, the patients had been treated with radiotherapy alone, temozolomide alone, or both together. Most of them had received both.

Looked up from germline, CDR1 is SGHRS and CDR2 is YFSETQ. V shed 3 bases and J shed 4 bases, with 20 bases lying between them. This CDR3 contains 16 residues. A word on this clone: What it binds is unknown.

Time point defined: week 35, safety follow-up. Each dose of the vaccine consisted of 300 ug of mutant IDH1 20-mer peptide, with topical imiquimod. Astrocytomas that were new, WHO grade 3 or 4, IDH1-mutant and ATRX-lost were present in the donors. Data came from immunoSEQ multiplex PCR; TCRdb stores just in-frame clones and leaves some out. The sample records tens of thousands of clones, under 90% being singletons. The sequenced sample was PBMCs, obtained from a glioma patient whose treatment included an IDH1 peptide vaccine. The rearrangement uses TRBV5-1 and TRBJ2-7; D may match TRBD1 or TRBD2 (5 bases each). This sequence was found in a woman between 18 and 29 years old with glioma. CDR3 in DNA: TGCGCCAGCAGCTCTTTGGGGACCCATTTACTTTACGAGCAGTACTTC. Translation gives CASSSLGTHLLYEQYF.